Following are 27 T cell receptor beta chains from one sample sequenced in a study of T-cell reconstitution after alpha-beta-depleted transplantation in children. It was with unique molecular identifiers that the TCRbeta library was prepared. TCRdb called the PCR reads again in MiXCR, with one record for every CDR3 protein. The sample has 600,000 or so distinct CDR3 sequences; under 25% are singletons. The sample was PBMCs, mostly from graft donor cells, taken 360 days after TCRalphabeta/CD19-depleted stem cell transplant. The receptors were sampled from a boy under two years old who had a stem cell transplant for acute myeloid leukemia, so the T cells may come from the graft donor.

This chain links TRBV5-1 with TRBJ2-2; the match to TRBD1 covers 8 bases. CDR1 and CDR2 (germline): SGHRS, YFSETQ. With V trimmed by 6 bases and J by 5 bases, 9 bases remained unmatched. The CDR3 covers 15 residues. DNA of the CDR3: TGCGCCAGCACTATGGGGGACAGGATTACCGGGGAGCTGTTTTTT. It encodes CASTMGDRITGELFF.

The V call is TRBV4-2, the J call TRBJ2-3, with 9 bases that match TRBD1. The V gene's germline CDR1 is LGHNA and CDR2 YNFKEQ. The CDR3 loop spans 16 amino acids. J gave up 1 base and V 2 bases, and 4 bases lay outside the gene matches. CDR3 loop: CASSQRRDRGTDTQYF. CDR3 sequence (DNA): TGTGCCAGCAGCCAACGCCGGGACAGGGGCACAGATACGCAGTATTTT.

In this sample, this clonotype turned up a few times. The CDR3, as DNA: TGTGCCAGCGACAACAGCTCCTACAATGAGCAGTTCTTC. Protein: CASDNSSYNEQFF. This sequence joins TRBV6-2 or TRBV6-3 and TRBJ2-1; D call uncertain. Germline V CDR1 and CDR2: MNHEY, SVGEGT. The CDR3 length is 13 residues. Trimming removed 8 bases from V and 0 bases from J, with 8 bases in between.

This clonotype has only a few counts. The chain joins TRBV12-3 or TRBV12-4 to TRBJ2-1, with 10 bases lining up with TRBD1. V dropped 5 bases and J dropped 9; count of bases not matched to a gene: 10. The CDR3 totals 15 residues. The CDR3 protein is CASSAGTGVMGEQFF. CDR3 nucleotides: TGTGCCAGCAGTGCCGGGACAGGGGTTATGGGTGAGCAGTTCTTC.

This CDR3 reads CASSLNKEGVGANVLTF. The CDR3 DNA sequence: TGTGCCAGCAGCTTAAATAAGGAGGGGGTAGGGGCCAACGTCCTGACTTTC. This chain links TRBV7-9 with TRBJ2-6; the D gene could be TRBD1 or TRBD2 (6 bases each). This CDR3 is 17 amino acids long. Germline V CDR1 and CDR2: SEHNR, FQNEAQ (reference sequence). V was clipped by 2 bases and J by 4 bases, with 15 bases between them.

This clonotype was detected ten times or more. The V gene is TRBV20-1, the J gene TRBJ2-3, with 7 nucleotides matching TRBD2. Germline assignment: CDR1 DFQATT and CDR2 SNEGSKA (reference sequence). The CDR3 is made up of 16 amino acids. V was pared by 6 bases and J by 0 bases, with 12 bases of the junction left unmatched. CDR3 in DNA: TGCAGTGCCGCCTCCCCGGGGCGGGGGAGCACAGATACGCAGTATTTT. As protein: CSAASPGRGSTDTQYF.

This clonotype was seen repeatedly, ten times or more. This chain connects TRBV11-2 to TRBJ2-4; TRBD2 matches 11 bases. CDR3 size: 18 residues. Germline V CDR1 and CDR2: SGHAT, FQNNGV. V lost 1 base and J lost 2; bases outside the gene matches: 7. CDR3 in amino acids: CASSLGLAGMVSKNIQYF. The CDR3 DNA reads as TGTGCCAGCAGCTTAGGACTAGCGGGGATGGTTTCCAAAAACATTCAGTACTTC.

The chain recombines TRBV20-1 with TRBJ2-7, with D unclear. Germline V lookup: CDR1 DFQATT, CDR2 SNEGSKA (reference sequence). CDR3 length equals 9 residues. The CDR3: CSGFYEQYV. Written as DNA, the CDR3 is TGCAGCGGGTTCTACGAGCAGTACGTC.

Details on this clonotype: It is unclear where the CDR3 begins or ends on the DNA, so no DNA is shown, and the CDR3 is as TCRdb lists it. The rearrangement joins TRBV20-1 to TRBJ2-1; TRBD1 reflects the table's D call only, with no check against the DNA. Germline CDR1 and CDR2: DFQATT and SNEGSKA (reference sequence). The CDR3 adds up to 17 amino acids, both ends counted. CDR3: CCASDFFGQHEDNEQFF.

The chain links TRBV20-1 to TRBJ2-3, with TRBD2 matching 7 bases. Looked up from germline, CDR1 is DFQATT and CDR2 is SNEGSKA (reference sequence). V was clipped by 0 bases and J by 0 bases; unmatched bases: 6. The CDR3 spans 16 residues. In nucleotides, the CDR3 is TGCAGTGCTAGAGATCCGTGGGGGGGGAGCACAGATACGCAGTATTTT. It yields the protein CSARDPWGGSTDTQYF.

This clonotype showed up many times. The J gene is TRBJ2-6, the V gene TRBV5-1; no firm D call. Germline CDR1 SGHRS, CDR2 YFSETQ. The V end was cut by 0 bases, the J end by 4 bases, with 17 bases between. The CDR3 totals 18 residues. The CDR3 spells CASSLEGVVQSGANVLTF. The CDR3 nucleotides read TGCGCCAGCAGCTTGGAAGGTGTAGTCCAGTCGGGGGCCAACGTCCTGACTTTC.

The chain recombines TRBV12-3 or TRBV12-4 with TRBJ1-2; D unclear. The CDR3 contains 14 residues. V shed 6 bases and J shed 8 bases, with 19 bases lying between them. The CDR3 DNA follows: TGTGCCAGCAGAACAACAGAGAGTCTGGGGGGCTACACCTTC. Translated, it gives CASRTTESLGGYTF.

V and J are TRBV28 and TRBJ2-2; the D is unclear. Germline CDR1 and CDR2: MDHEN and SYDVKM. The CDR3 is 15 amino acids. Trimming removed 1 base at V and 1 base at J, with 7 bases between. The CDR3 is CASSLYLRNTGELFF. CDR3 DNA: TGTGCCAGCAGTTTATACTTACGGAACACCGGGGAGCTGTTTTTT.

The chain is built from TRBV12-5 and TRBJ2-1, with 12 positions matching TRBD2. The ends lost 3 bases at V and 8 bases at J; junction bases unmatched: 8. CDR3 size: 16 residues. CDR1 is LGHNT, CDR2 FRNRAP, per germline. The CDR3 loop reads CASGLGLAGPGDEQFF. DNA of the CDR3: TGTGCTAGTGGTTTAGGACTAGCGGGACCCGGCGATGAGCAGTTCTTC.

This clonotype has at least ten counts. V and J are TRBV29-1 and TRBJ2-3, with D possibly TRBD1 on 6 matching bases. Trimming stripped 7 bases from V and 2 bases from J, with 13 bases between. Germline V gene sequence: CDR1 SQVTM, CDR2 ANQGSEA. The CDR3 sequence is 13 residues long. Here the CDR3 reads CSAAQGFTDTQYF. CDR3 DNA sequence: TGCAGCGCTGCACAGGGTTTCACAGATACGCAGTATTTT.

This clonotype was detected many times. The V gene is TRBV12-3 or TRBV12-4, the J gene TRBJ2-5, with TRBD1 identical over 7 bases. V was pared by 6 bases and J by 5 bases, with 15 bases of the junction left unmatched. The CDR3 runs to 16 residues. The CDR3 protein is CASSSKGAVRVETQYF. DNA for the CDR3: TGTGCCAGCAGCTCGAAGGGGGCGGTGCGAGTTGAGACCCAGTACTTC.

This clonotype was seen only a few times. The chain employs TRBV15 and TRBJ2-5, with TRBD2 as a possible D gene (7 bases). The length of the CDR3 is 14 residues. Trimming pared 3 bases from V and 4 bases from J, leaving 12 bases between. Germline assignment: CDR1 LNHNV and CDR2 YYDKDF (reference sequence). CDR3 nucleotide sequence: TGTGCCACCAGCAGGACTGGGGGGGCAGAGACCCAGTACTTC. Its protein product is CATSRTGGAETQYF. The full variable domain, completed using reference TRBV15 and TRBJ2-5, is DAMVIQNPRYQVTQFGKPVTLSCSQTLNHNVMYWYQQKSSQAPKLLFHYYDKDFNNEADTPDNFQSRRPNTSFCFLDIRSPGLGDTAMYLCATSRTGGAETQYFGPGTRLLVL.

V and J are TRBV11-3 and TRBJ2-1, with a tentative D call TRBD1 (6 bases). The germline CDR1 and CDR2 sequences are SGHNT and YENEEA. The V end was cut by 6 bases, the J end by 2 bases, with 14 bases between. The CDR3 has 15 residues. The CDR3 region is CASSFRQATYNEQFF. CDR3 in DNA: TGTGCCAGCAGTTTTCGACAGGCGACCTACAATGAGCAGTTCTTC.

This clonotype showed up just a few times. This chain uses TRBV14 with TRBJ2-1; 9 positions match TRBD1. The trim removed 3 bases at V and 12 bases at J, leaving 12 bases unmatched. The CDR3 extends over 15 amino acids. Germline CDR1 is SGHDN and CDR2 is FVKESK. DNA of the CDR3: TGTGCCAGCAGCCACATTAGGGACAGGGTATTTTTGCAGTTCTTC. It codes for CASSHIRDRVFLQFF.

The chain uses TRBV21-1 and TRBJ1-1; the table assigns TRBD1, which was not confirmed against the DNA. TRBV21-1 is a known pseudogene. The CDR3 covers 16 residues. The CDR3: CASTPGVRALSGEAFF. Written as DNA, the CDR3 is TGTGCCAGCACCCCTGGGGTACGGGCCCTGTCAGGTGAAGCTTTCTTT.

The chain joins TRBV12-3 or TRBV12-4 to TRBJ2-5, with D possibly being TRBD1 (6 bases). V was cut by 5 bases and J by 2 bases, with 21 bases left in between. The CDR3 sequence is 17 residues long. The CDR3 DNA follows: TGTGCCAGCAGTCAAACCTCGGGGACACCGCCTCAAGAGACCCAGTACTTC. Translating gives CASSQTSGTPPQETQYF.

This clonotype has a count of ten or more. This chain uses TRBV2 with TRBJ2-5; TRBD2 matches 8 bases. The CDR3 spans 14 residues. Germline trimming cut 5 bases from V and 4 bases from J; bases unmatched to any gene: 6. Germline V CDR1 and CDR2: SNHLY, FYNNEI. Here the CDR3 DNA reads TGTGCCAGCAGTCCCGGGACTAGAGGAGAGACCCAGTACTTC. It yields the protein CASSPGTRGETQYF.

This clonotype was picked up a small number of times. The chain links TRBV20-1 to TRBJ2-7; maybe TRBD1 (6 bases). V shed 3 bases and J shed 0 bases, with 12 bases lying between them. This CDR3 has 14 amino acids. Per the germline V gene, CDR1 is DFQATT and CDR2 is SNEGSKA (reference sequence). In DNA, the CDR3 is TGCAGTGCTAGCACGGACAGCCACTCCTACGAGCAGTACTTC. Its protein product is CSASTDSHSYEQYF.

The J gene is TRBJ1-5, the V gene TRBV20-1; D may be TRBD1 (5 bases). From germline, CDR1 is DFQATT and CDR2 SNEGSKA (reference sequence). The CDR3 length is 14 residues. Trimming removed 4 bases from V and 6 bases from J, with 16 bases in between. CDR3 coding DNA: TGCAGTGCTACCCGGACCGGGGGTGGTCAGCCCCAGCATTTT. The encoded protein is CSATRTGGGQPQHF.

This clonotype has ten or more counts. The chain links TRBV20-1 to TRBJ2-1; possibly TRBD2 for D (7 bases). Germline V CDR1 and CDR2: DFQATT, SNEGSKA (reference sequence). The germline V and J ends were trimmed by 0 bases and 0 bases, with 12 bases remaining between them. This CDR3 is 16 amino acids long. This CDR3 is CSARDGGGGSYNEQFF. The CDR3 coding sequence is TGCAGTGCTAGAGATGGAGGGGGGGGCTCCTACAATGAGCAGTTCTTC.

This clonotype was counted a single time. The rearrangement joins TRBV28 to TRBJ2-2; D is possibly TRBD1 (5 bases). There are 17 residues in the CDR3. Germline CDR1 MDHEN, CDR2 SYDVKM. Trimming cost V 5 bases and J 0 bases, with 16 bases left between them. The CDR3 loop reads CASSPPPRTTNTGELFF. The CDR3 DNA follows: TGTGCCAGCAGTCCCCCCCCCCGGACAACGAACACCGGGGAGCTGTTTTTT.

V is TRBV6-2 or TRBV6-3 and J is TRBJ2-5; TRBD2 agrees at 10 bases. V dropped 0 bases and J dropped 5; count of bases not matched to a gene: 6. The CDR3 is made up of 16 amino acids. CDR1 and CDR2 from the germline V gene are MNHEY and SVGEGT. The CDR3 region has the DNA TGTGCCAGCAGTTACTCGATAGCGGGAGGTTTGGAGACCCAGTACTTC. Protein: CASSYSIAGGLETQYF.